The 22 T cell receptor beta chains in this list originate from one sample, sequenced in a study of blood T cell repertoires in COVID-19. Measured with immunoSEQ multiplex PCR; TCRdb has only the in-frame clones, and not every one. The data show roughly 200,000 clones, roughly four fifths seen once. Sequenced material: peripheral blood. The receptors come from a man aged 50 to 60 with active or convalescent COVID-19.

The chain joins TRBV11-2 to TRBJ2-2; the match to TRBD2 covers 10 bases. In germline, CDR1 is SGHAT, CDR2 FQNNGV. V was clipped by 4 bases and J by 5 bases; unmatched bases: 7. This CDR3 contains 16 residues. Here the CDR3 reads CASSSLLAGVTGELFF. DNA for the CDR3: TGTGCCAGCAGCTCCCTTCTAGCGGGGGTGACCGGGGAGCTGTTTTTT.

CDR3 loop: CSARSIYGYTF. The CDR3 coding sequence is TGCAGTGCTAGAAGCATCTATGGCTACACCTTC. The V gene is TRBV20-1, the J gene TRBJ1-2; D uncertain. The CDR3 is made up of 11 amino acids. CDR1 DFQATT and CDR2 SNEGSKA come from the germline V gene (reference sequence). The ends were cut back, 2 bases at V and 4 bases at J, with 5 bases in the middle.

This chain connects TRBV27 to TRBJ1-2; D ambiguous. Germline CDR1 reads MNHEY; CDR2 reads SMNVEV (reference sequence). The CDR3 is 14 amino acids. V was cut by 5 bases and J by 3 bases, with 13 bases left in between. This chain's CDR3 is CASSNLGEYYGYTF. In DNA, the CDR3 is TGTGCCAGCAGTAACCTCGGGGAATACTATGGCTACACCTTC.

V gene TRBV30 combines with J gene TRBJ2-3; 7 nucleotides agree with TRBD1. The V segment lost 0 bases and the J segment 3 bases; nucleotides outside the gene matches: 9. Germline V CDR1 and CDR2: GTSNPN, SVGIG (reference sequence). The CDR3 is made up of 16 amino acids. Written as DNA, the CDR3 is TGTGCCTGGAGTGTAAAGACAGGGAAAGGAACAGATACGCAGTATTTT. This encodes CAWSVKTGKGTDTQYF.

This clone was observed a single time. The rearrangement uses TRBV28 and TRBJ1-1, with D perhaps TRBD1 (5 bases). The V and J ends lost 3 bases and 4 bases respectively, with 9 bases between them. The V gene's germline CDR1 is MDHEN and CDR2 SYDVKM. CDR3 length: 13 residues. CDR3 in DNA: TGTGCCAGCAGTTTCAGGGTTGGCACTGAAGCTTTCTTT. Protein: CASSFRVGTEAFF.

This clone was seen once. This sequence joins TRBV24-1 and TRBJ1-3; 8 bases align to TRBD1. From germline, CDR1 is KGHDR and CDR2 SFDVKD. Trimming took 3 bases from V and 1 from J; bases not matched to a gene: 7. This CDR3 has 17 residues. CDR3 coding DNA: TGTGCCACCAGTGATGGGTCGACAGGGGAATCTGGAAACACCATATATTTT. Translated: CATSDGSTGESGNTIYF.

This rearrangement joins TRBV29-1 to TRBJ2-2; D perhaps matches TRBD2 (5 bases). The germline V and J ends were trimmed by 3 bases and 3 bases, with 8 bases remaining between them. Germline V gene sequence: CDR1 SQVTM, CDR2 ANQGSEA. The CDR3 totals 13 residues. CDR3: CSVDRGYTGELFF. CDR3 coding DNA: TGCAGCGTTGATCGGGGTTACACCGGGGAGCTGTTTTTT.

This rearrangement joins TRBV19 to TRBJ2-1; D is perhaps TRBD2 (6 bases). The CDR3 totals 16 residues. The V end was cut by 3 bases, the J end by 0 bases, with 12 bases between. Germline-derived CDR1 and CDR2 are LNHDA and SQIVND (reference sequence). The DNA of the CDR3 is TGTGCCAGTAGTATGGTAATAGCGGTCTCCTACAATGAGCAGTTCTTC. It translates to CASSMVIAVSYNEQFF.

CDR3 nucleotides: TGCGCCAGCGGACCGAGATCCAGGGGCTACAATGAGCAGTTCTTC. The encoded protein is CASGPRSRGYNEQFF. V gene TRBV5-1 combines with J gene TRBJ2-1, with D possibly being TRBD1 (6 bases). Germline V gene data show CDR1 as SGHRS and CDR2 as YFSETQ. The CDR3 sequence is 15 residues long. Trimming pared 7 bases from V and 3 bases from J, leaving 17 bases between. The full variable domain, its missing parts supplied by reference TRBV5-1 and TRBJ2-1, is KAGVTQTPRYLIKTRGQQVTLSCSPISGHRSVSWYQQTPGQGLQFLFEYFSETQRNKGNFPGRFSGRQFSNSRSEMNVSTLELGDSALYLCASGPRSRGYNEQFFGPGTRLTVL.

This sequence joins TRBV28 and TRBJ2-7, with TRBD1 identical over 7 bases. This CDR3 is built from 12 residues. From germline, CDR1 is MDHEN and CDR2 SYDVKM. The V and J ends lost 4 bases and 6 bases, in that order; junction bases with no gene match: 3. The CDR3, as DNA: TGTGCCAGCAGTTCGTACAGGGGCGAGCAGTACTTC. Encoded protein: CASSSYRGEQYF. Based on the CDR3 plus reference TRBV28 and TRBJ2-7, the full variable domain is DVKVTQSSRYLVKRTGEKVFLECVQDMDHENMFWYRQDPGLGLRLIYFSYDVKMKEKGDIPEGYSVSREKKERFSLILESASTNQTSMYLCASSSYRGEQYFGPGTRLTVT.

The CDR3 DNA reads as TGTGCCAGCAGCACCGACGGGGGGGCGGGGGCCCCTTACAATGAGCAGTTCTTC. Translating gives CASSTDGGAGAPYNEQFF. The genes are TRBV7-8 and TRBJ2-1, with 8 bases fitting TRBD2. V dropped 5 bases and J dropped 4; count of bases not matched to a gene: 16. The germline CDR1 and CDR2 sequences are SGHVS and FQNEAQ. The CDR3 loop spans 18 amino acids. The variable domain in full, with the rest retrieved from reference TRBV7-8 and TRBJ2-1, is GAGVSQSPRYKVAKRGQDVALRCDPISGHVSLFWYQQALGQGPEFLTYFQNEAQLDKSGLPSDRFFAERPEGSVSTLKIQRTQQEDSAVYLCASSTDGGAGAPYNEQFFGPGTRLTVL.

The rearrangement uses TRBV3-1 (or the pseudogene TRBV3-2) and TRBJ2-1, with 10 nucleotides matching TRBD1. Unmatched junction bases numbered 8, after V lost 6 bases and J lost 6 bases. This CDR3 has 15 residues. Germline values: CDR1 LGHDT, CDR2 YNNKEL (reference sequence). CDR3 coding DNA: TGTGCCAGCAGTACCGGGACAGGGGCGTTCAATGAGCAGTTCTTC. This gives the protein CASSTGTGAFNEQFF.

The chain joins TRBV5-4 to TRBJ1-4; 8 bases align to TRBD1. The junction had 5 bases not matched to a gene; V was cut back by 3 bases and J by 7 bases. Germline CDR1 reads SGHNT; CDR2 reads YYREEE (reference sequence). This CDR3 spans 14 amino acids. As DNA, the CDR3 is TGTGCCAGCAGCTCAAACAGGGGGGGTGAAAAACTGTTTTTT. It specifies CASSSNRGGEKLFF.

V usage is TRBV24-1 and J usage is TRBJ2-3; TRBD1 matches 9 bases. V gave up 3 bases and J gave up 3 bases; unmatched junction bases: 6. There are 16 residues in the CDR3. Germline values: CDR1 KGHDR, CDR2 SFDVKD. The CDR3 reads CATSDGTGIGTDTQYF. Written as DNA, the CDR3 is TGTGCCACCAGTGATGGGACAGGGATAGGGACAGATACGCAGTATTTT.

The gene calls are TRBV9 and TRBJ1-2, with 12 bases aligning to TRBD1. With 3 bases clipped from V and 8 bases from J, the junction kept 5 bases outside the gene matches. Per germline, CDR1 SGDLS and CDR2 YYNGEE. This CDR3 spans 14 amino acids. CDR3 sequence: CASSDRDRGLGYTF. CDR3 sequence (DNA): TGTGCCAGCAGCGACCGGGACAGGGGGCTGGGCTACACCTTC.

This chain links TRBV24-1 with TRBJ2-2; no firm D call. V was clipped by 3 bases and J by 3 bases, with 16 bases between them. Germline loops: CDR1 KGHDR, CDR2 SFDVKD. The CDR3 consists of 17 residues. The CDR3 protein is CATSDKAIETDTGELFF. CDR3 nucleotide sequence: TGTGCCACCAGTGATAAAGCGATAGAGACGGACACCGGGGAGCTGTTTTTT.

CDR3 sequence reads: CASSVVPADTQYF. CDR3 nucleotides: TGTGCCAGCAGCGTAGTTCCAGCAGATACGCAGTATTTT. The V call is TRBV9, the J call TRBJ2-3; unclear D gene. CDR1 and CDR2 (germline): SGDLS, YYNGEE. V was trimmed by 0 bases and J by 4 bases, leaving 6 bases between them. The CDR3 runs to 13 residues. Looking up the rest from reference TRBV9 and TRBJ2-3 gives the full variable domain: DSGVTQTPKHLITATGQRVTLRCSPRSGDLSVYWYQQSLDQGLQFLIQYYNGEERAKGNILERFSAQQFPDLHSELNLSSLELGDSALYFCASSVVPADTQYFGPGTRLTVL.

This clone was detected only once. The chain is built from TRBV2 and TRBJ1-4; 7 nucleotides line up with TRBD1. This CDR3 is 14 amino acids long. The V segment lost 2 bases and the J segment 7 bases; nucleotides outside the gene matches: 4. Germline CDR1 SNHLY, CDR2 FYNNEI. This CDR3 reads CASSEYRGSEKLFF. The CDR3 coding sequence is TGTGCCAGCAGTGAATACAGGGGCAGTGAAAAACTGTTTTTT.

DNA for the CDR3: TGTGCCACCTCTATGGCAGGGGGCACTGAAGCTTTCTTT. As protein: CATSMAGGTEAFF. J is TRBJ1-1 and V is TRBV28; 7 bases match TRBD1. The V gene end was trimmed by 10 bases and the J gene end by 4 bases; junction bases not matched to a gene: 9. This CDR3 is built from 13 residues. Germline V gene data show CDR1 as MDHEN and CDR2 as SYDVKM.

The chain has TRBV9 and TRBJ2-1; tentative D call: TRBD2 (6 bases). CDR3 length: 16 residues. Germline V CDR1 and CDR2: SGDLS, YYNGEE. Trimming pared 3 bases from V and 0 bases from J, leaving 13 bases between. CDR3 residues: CASSAHGGSSYNEQFF. The CDR3 DNA sequence: TGTGCCAGCAGCGCCCATGGGGGGTCCTCCTACAATGAGCAGTTCTTC.

The V and J genes are TRBV9 and TRBJ2-5; TRBD2 matches 7 bases. After removal of 3 bases from V and 5 bases from J, the junction contained 13 bases not matched to a gene. CDR3 length: 16 residues. Per the germline V gene, CDR1 is SGDLS and CDR2 is YYNGEE. In DNA, the CDR3 is TGTGCCAGCAGCGCCCCCCCGGGGGGATCCTCGGAGACCCAGTACTTC. Encoded protein: CASSAPPGGSSETQYF.

This clone has only a few counts. CDR3 protein: CASKTSRDLHTEAFF. The DNA for the CDR3 is TGTGCCAGTAAGACTTCGAGGGATCTCCACACTGAAGCTTTCTTT. V usage is TRBV19 and J usage is TRBJ1-1, with D unresolved. The V gene's germline CDR1 is LNHDA and CDR2 SQIVND (reference sequence). This CDR3 comprises 15 residues. The ends were cut back, 7 bases at V and 3 bases at J, with 18 bases in the middle.